The 21 T cell receptor beta chains presented below share a single source sample, sequenced in a study of cytomegalovirus exposure and HLA in healthy donors. The study ran its PCR with 60 Vbeta and 13 Jbeta primers. The repertoire was sequenced with immunoSEQ multiplex PCR; TCRdb's copy has only in-frame clones and lacks some. The sample holds some 130,000 clones, around 74% seen once. Sequencing was done on a sample of PBMCs. The receptor source for this set is a woman between 50 and 59 years old in good health and CMV-seropositive.

The chain links TRBV19 to TRBJ1-1; D is possibly TRBD1 (6 bases). V dropped 5 bases and J dropped 3 bases, with 13 bases sitting between them. Germline CDR1 is LNHDA and CDR2 is SQIVND (reference sequence). The CDR3 has 14 amino acids. Written as DNA, the CDR3 is TGTGCCAGTAGTGAACGGACAGCGTACACTGAAGCTTTCTTT. Amino acids: CASSERTAYTEAFF.

The rearrangement uses TRBV7-2 and TRBJ1-4; D gene ambiguous. CDR1 is SGHTA and CDR2 is FQGNSA in the germline V gene. This CDR3 spans 14 amino acids. The V gene lost 1 base and the J gene lost 5 bases, with 8 bases spanning the gap. The CDR3 sequence: CASSLEHSNEKLFF. The CDR3 bases are TGTGCCAGCAGCTTAGAGCATTCGAATGAAAAACTGTTTTTT. Together with reference TRBV7-2 and TRBJ1-4, the CDR3 gives the full variable domain: GAGVSQSPSNKVTEKGKDVELRCDPISGHTALYWYRQSLGQGLEFLIYFQGNSAPDKSGLPSDRFSAERTGGSVSTLTIQRTQQEDSAVYLCASSLEHSNEKLFFGSGTQLSVL.

The gene calls are TRBV6-5 and TRBJ1-2; TRBD1 might be the D (6 bases). The CDR3 runs 14 residues. Trimming pared 3 bases from V and 4 bases from J, leaving 12 bases between. The germline gives CDR1 MNHEY, CDR2 SVGAGI. This chain's CDR3 is CASSYGGPIYGYTF. CDR3 nucleotides: TGTGCCAGCAGTTATGGGGGCCCGATCTATGGCTACACCTTC.

The genes are TRBV10-3 and TRBJ1-2; the D is unclear. V was pared by 3 bases and J by 0 bases, with 5 bases between. In germline, CDR1 is ENHRY, CDR2 SYGVKD. The CDR3 is made up of 13 amino acids. The CDR3 spells CAISDLANYGYTF. CDR3 DNA: TGTGCCATCAGTGACCTAGCTAACTATGGCTACACCTTC.

This sequence joins TRBV18 and TRBJ1-5; D remains ambiguous. The CDR3 is 15 amino acids. Germline V gene lookup returns CDR1 KGHSH and CDR2 LQKENI. Trimming pared 2 bases from V and 0 bases from J, leaving 8 bases between. CDR3 amino acids: CASSPTANSNQPQHF. Written as DNA, the CDR3 is TGTGCCAGCTCACCAACTGCTAATAGCAATCAGCCCCAGCATTTT.

The genes are TRBV10-2 and TRBJ2-3; 12 nucleotides agree with TRBD2. The CDR3 contains 15 residues. V was clipped by 6 bases and J by 6 bases; unmatched bases: 7. Per germline, CDR1 WSHSY and CDR2 SAAADI. The CDR3 sequence: CASRLAGGPVDTQYF. The CDR3 region has the DNA TGCGCCAGCAGGCTAGCGGGGGGGCCGGTGGATACGCAGTATTTT.

This chain connects TRBV7-8 to TRBJ2-7, with 7 positions matching TRBD1. CDR1 is SGHVS and CDR2 is FQNEAQ in the germline V gene. This CDR3 has 12 amino acids. With V trimmed by 2 bases and J by 12 bases, 7 bases remained unmatched. The DNA for the CDR3 is TGTGCCAGCAGCTTAAATTGGGGACAGCCGTACTTC. Protein sequence: CASSLNWGQPYF.

This clone has a single count. The chain uses TRBV9 and TRBJ2-2, with D unclear. This CDR3 has 12 amino acids. CDR1 and CDR2 from the germline V gene are SGDLS and YYNGEE. Trimming cost V 7 bases and J 7 bases, with 11 bases left between them. CDR3 region: CASGLLVGELFF. DNA for the CDR3: TGTGCCAGCGGCCTTCTGGTCGGGGAGCTGTTTTTT.

The V call is TRBV30, the J call TRBJ2-1; 7 positions match TRBD2. The CDR3 contains 12 residues. Germline V CDR1 and CDR2: GTSNPN, SVGIG (reference sequence). V shed 5 bases, J shed 7 bases, and the junction held 5 bases outside the gene matches. The CDR3 spells CAWSWGGNEQFF. CDR3 DNA sequence: TGTGCCTGGTCCTGGGGGGGAAATGAGCAGTTCTTC.

This clone was recorded a few times. This chain links TRBV7-9 with TRBJ1-2; weak D call: TRBD1 (5 bases). Trimming took 2 bases from V and 4 from J, leaving 11 bases between them. Germline loops: CDR1 SEHNR, CDR2 FQNEAQ (reference sequence). The length of the CDR3 is 14 residues. The CDR3 protein is CASSLKDIFYGYTF. CDR3 DNA sequence: TGTGCCAGCAGCTTAAAGGACATCTTCTATGGCTACACCTTC.

The chain joins TRBV2 to TRBJ2-7; 7 positions agree with TRBD1. Looked up from germline, CDR1 is SNHLY and CDR2 is FYNNEI. The CDR3 consists of 11 residues. Losses at the gene ends were 11 bases for V and 3 bases for J; bases not matched to a gene: 4. The CDR3 is CAGWDSYEQYF. The CDR3 bases are TGTGCCGGGTGGGACAGCTACGAGCAGTACTTC.

This chain joins TRBV10-1 and TRBJ1-3; D not certain. CDR1 and CDR2 (germline): WNHNN, SYGVQD (reference sequence). The CDR3 is 13 residues long. V dropped 7 bases and J dropped 2 bases, with 9 bases sitting between them. The CDR3 loop is CASKGGAGNTIYF. For the CDR3, the DNA is TGCGCCAGCAAAGGAGGAGCTGGAAACACCATATATTTT.

The CDR3 sequence is CAWSLGRASGANVLTF. In nucleotides, the CDR3 is TGTGCCTGGAGTCTAGGGCGGGCCTCTGGGGCCAACGTCCTGACTTTC. This chain connects TRBV30 to TRBJ2-6, with D perhaps TRBD2 (5 bases). The CDR3 spans 16 residues. Germline V gene data show CDR1 as GTSNPN and CDR2 as SVGIG (reference sequence). Deletions cut 2 bases from V and 0 bases from J, with 11 bases between. Based on the CDR3 plus reference TRBV30 and TRBJ2-6, the full variable domain is SQTIHQWPATLVQPVGSPLSLECTVEGTSNPNLYWYRQAAGRGLQLLFYSVGIGQISSEVPQNLSASRPQDRQFILSSKKLLLSDSGFYLCAWSLGRASGANVLTFGAGSRLTVL.

The rearrangement uses TRBV6-1 and TRBJ1-1, with a possible D match to TRBD1 (6 bases). V was shortened by 5 bases and J by 7 bases, with 11 bases between the two germline ends. CDR1 is MNHNS and CDR2 is SASEGT in the germline V gene. CDR3 length: 12 amino acids. The DNA of the CDR3 is TGTGCCAGCAGTCACGGACAGTTTGAAGCTTTCTTT. This encodes CASSHGQFEAFF.

The V gene is TRBV30, the J gene TRBJ2-3; D possibly corresponds to TRBD2 (6 bases). The CDR3 consists of 14 residues. Trimming took 1 base from V and 6 from J, leaving 14 bases between them. In germline, CDR1 is GTSNPN, CDR2 SVGIG (reference sequence). CDR3 DNA sequence: TGTGCCTGGAGTGGGGGGGTAGTACGGGATACGCAGTATTTT. Its translation is CAWSGGVVRDTQYF.

V usage is TRBV29-1 and J usage is TRBJ2-2; D is undetermined. CDR3 length: 14 residues. Germline CDR1 is SQVTM and CDR2 is ANQGSEA. V lost 0 bases and J lost 2, with 7 bases in between. The CDR3 bases are TGCAGCGTTGAAGACGACATTAACACCGGGGAGCTGTTTTTT. Protein sequence: CSVEDDINTGELFF.

V and J are TRBV10-3 and TRBJ1-5; 7 nucleotides line up with TRBD1. V shed 4 bases and J 2 bases; nucleotides not matched to a gene: 2. This CDR3 is built from 14 residues. The germline gives CDR1 ENHRY, CDR2 SYGVKD. The CDR3 sequence is CAISGTGGNQPQHF. CDR3 DNA: TGTGCCATCAGTGGGACAGGCGGCAATCAGCCCCAGCATTTT.

The chain recombines TRBV30 with TRBJ1-5; D is uncertain. V lost 0 bases and J 4 bases, leaving 7 bases between the germline ends. The germline CDR1 and CDR2 sequences are GTSNPN and SVGIG (reference sequence). This CDR3 comprises 13 residues. The CDR3: CAWSVTGNQPQHF. Here the CDR3 DNA reads TGTGCCTGGAGTGTAACCGGGAATCAGCCCCAGCATTTT.

The V and J genes are TRBV5-6 and TRBJ1-2, with 8 bases aligning to TRBD1. J was trimmed by 8 bases and V by 1 base; bases with no gene match: 10. The germline V gene encodes CDR1 SGHDT and CDR2 YYEEEE. The CDR3 is 15 residues long. CDR3 loop: CASSLIGRGRGGYTF. The CDR3 nucleotides are TGTGCCAGCAGCTTGATCGGCAGGGGGCGGGGAGGCTACACCTTC.

The chain employs TRBV7-2 and TRBJ2-5; the D is unclear. V lost 0 bases and J 5 bases, leaving 16 bases between the germline ends. The germline V gene has CDR1 SGHTA and CDR2 FQGNSA. The CDR3 runs 16 residues. The DNA for the CDR3 is TGTGCCAGCAGCTTAGCCACAGCATGGATCAAGGAGACCCAGTACTTC. Amino acid sequence: CASSLATAWIKETQYF.

The V call is TRBV4-1, the J call TRBJ2-5; TRBD2 agrees at 10 bases. Trimming removed 0 bases from V and 5 bases from J; junction bases left unmatched: 12. Germline CDR1 is MGHRA and CDR2 is YSYEKL. The CDR3 spans 18 residues. The CDR3 sequence is CASSQDWWSGGAGETQYF. The DNA for the CDR3 is TGCGCCAGCAGCCAAGACTGGTGGAGCGGGGGGGCCGGGGAGACCCAGTACTTC.